This TCR beta chain was observed in a study of identifying expanded T cells in peripheral blood. Produced via immunoSEQ multiplex PCR; TCRdb's table is partial and in-frame only. In the table there are some 78,000 clones, approximately 90% of which are singletons. The table lists this clone with a few counts. V was trimmed by 8 bases and J by 6 bases, leaving 11 bases between them. CDR3 size: 13 residues. The germline V gene has CDR1 ENHRY and CDR2 SYGVKD. Sequencing was done on a sample of blood. This clonotype was sampled from a person aged 18 to 75 in good health. V and J are TRBV10-3 and TRBJ1-6; D uncertain. The CDR3: CAIALGLNSPLHF. CDR3 nucleotides: TGTGCCATCGCCCTAGGACTTAATTCACCCCTCCACTTT.